The text below deals with one TCR beta chain. One junction end does not reproduce the germline sequence, and a read error may be involved. RNA was extracted with the RNeasy kit, and a quantity of about 0.5 to 1 ug was reverse transcribed using random hexamers. TCRdb re-derived calls from the immunoSEQ multiplex PCR reads in MiXCR, one entry per CDR3 protein. Of 400,000 to 550,000 distinct CDR3 sequences detected, more than 70% appear once; the ten largest clones hold 0.09% to 0.15%. This sample is part of a study of CD8 T cells in Susac syndrome. The germline CDR1 and CDR2 sequences are SGHDT and YYEEEE. CDR3 length: 14 residues.

Sequencing used CD8+ T cells from PBMCs. This receptor was taken from a human donor with multiple sclerosis. The chain is built from TRBV5-6 and TRBJ1-2; 9 bases match TRBD1. This CDR3 is CASSLLPGQGPLGF. Here the CDR3 DNA reads TGTGCCAGCAGCTTACTTCCGGGACAGGGCCCCCTGGGCTTC. Filled out from reference TRBV5-6 and TRBJ1-2, the complete variable domain reads DAGVTQSPTHLIKTRGQQVTLRCSPKSGHDTVSWYQQALGQGPQFIFQYYEEEERQRGNFPDRFSGHQFPNYSSELNVNALLLGDSALYLCASSLLPGQGPLGFGSGTRLTVV.